This entry lists 25 T cell receptor beta chains sequenced from one sample in a study of shared clonotypes between healthy human individuals. The table came from immunoSEQ multiplex PCR; TCRdb's copy has only in-frame clones and leaves some out. Of millions of clones listed, about 92% are singletons. Positive CCR7 selection of CD45RO-negative cells yielded the naive CD8 cells, and terminally differentiated effector memory CD45RA+ cells were excluded. Sequences were obtained from naive CD8+ T cells from PBMCs. The receptors stem from a young man in good health. Some clones in this sample may be carry-over from other donors' samples.

This clone has only one observation. This sequence joins TRBV4-1 and TRBJ2-3, with D uncertain. Germline loops: CDR1 MGHRA, CDR2 YSYEKL. The germline V and J ends were trimmed by 3 bases and 5 bases, with 15 bases remaining between them. This CDR3 contains 15 residues. The CDR3 protein is CASSQSKAPIDTQYF. In DNA, the CDR3 is TGCGCCAGCAGCCAGAGTAAAGCTCCGATAGATACGCAGTATTTT.

V is TRBV27 and J is TRBJ2-3; D is unclear. In germline, CDR1 is MNHEY, CDR2 SMNVEV (reference sequence). The CDR3 consists of 13 residues. Trimming left V 6 bases short and J 3 bases short, with 10 bases between. The CDR3 bases are TGTGCCAGCAGGGTGGTGGTTACAGATACGCAGTATTTT. Residues: CASRVVVTDTQYF.

The CDR3 coding sequence is TGTGCCAGCAGCCGAAGGGACGGATACACCGGGGAGCTGTTTTTT. Amino acid sequence: CASSRRDGYTGELFF. The rearrangement joins TRBV7-9 to TRBJ2-2; tentatively, D is TRBD1 or TRBD2 (5 bases each). CDR1 is SEHNR, CDR2 FQNEAQ, per germline (reference sequence). Trimming took off 5 bases at V and 3 bases at J, with 13 bases between the two ends. CDR3 length: 15 residues.

This clone came up once. V gene TRBV27 combines with J gene TRBJ2-7; perhaps TRBD2 as D (6 bases). The CDR3 loop spans 15 amino acids. V was cut by 4 bases and J by 3 bases, with 16 bases left in between. CDR1 and CDR2 from the germline V gene are MNHEY and SMNVEV (reference sequence). CDR3 DNA: TGTGCCAGCAGTTCCGAGGGACTGGCCAACTACGAGCAGTACTTC. Translated: CASSSEGLANYEQYF.

The chain has TRBV9 and TRBJ1-4; 9 bases are shared with TRBD1. Germline V gene sequence: CDR1 SGDLS, CDR2 YYNGEE. V lost 3 bases and J lost 9; bases outside the gene matches: 6. The CDR3 has 14 residues. CDR3 nucleotide sequence: TGTGCCAGCAGCGGGGGACAGGGAAGGAAAAAACTGTTTTTT. It specifies CASSGGQGRKKLFF.

V gene TRBV5-5 combines with J gene TRBJ2-2; possibly TRBD1 for D (6 bases). V was trimmed by 3 bases and J by 6 bases, leaving 15 bases between them. CDR1 and CDR2 (germline): SGHKS, YYEKEE (reference sequence). This CDR3 is 15 amino acids long. CDR3 loop: CASSSDRIKAGELFF. Written as DNA, the CDR3 is TGTGCCAGCAGCTCAGACAGGATCAAGGCCGGGGAGCTGTTTTTT.

The chain is built from TRBV27 and TRBJ2-5; D is unresolved. V was shortened by 4 bases and J by 5 bases, with 14 bases between the two germline ends. From germline, CDR1 is MNHEY and CDR2 SMNVEV (reference sequence). The CDR3 extends over 14 amino acids. The CDR3: CASSSRPGYETQYF. CDR3 sequence (DNA): TGTGCCAGCAGTTCCCGCCCCGGCTACGAGACCCAGTACTTC.

This chain connects TRBV15 to TRBJ2-1, with 8 bases lining up with TRBD2. Looked up from germline, CDR1 is LNHNV and CDR2 is YYDKDF (reference sequence). CDR3 length: 16 amino acids. V gave up 1 base and J gave up 6 bases; unmatched junction bases: 8. CDR3 sequence (DNA): TGTGCCACCAGCAGAGGGCGGGAGGTCGTCTCCAATGAGCAGTTCTTC. Protein: CATSRGREVVSNEQFF.

V is TRBV7-2 and J is TRBJ2-7; no definite D call. The CDR3 length is 16 residues. CDR1 is SGHTA, CDR2 FQGNSA, per germline. Trimming removed 5 bases at V and 4 bases at J, with 21 bases between. The CDR3 sequence is CASSQRAYQILYEQYF. The CDR3 region has the DNA TGTGCCAGCAGCCAACGAGCGTACCAAATCCTATACGAGCAGTACTTC.

At least ten counts were recorded for this clone. The genes are TRBV11-1 and TRBJ2-3; D is uncertain. CDR3 length equals 16 residues. From germline, CDR1 is SGHAT and CDR2 FQDESV (reference sequence). The germline V and J ends were trimmed by 1 base and 2 bases, with 13 bases remaining between them. The CDR3 DNA is TGTGCCAGCAGCTTAGGTATATGGTACGTCACAGATACGCAGTATTTT. It translates to CASSLGIWYVTDTQYF.

The CDR3 spells CASRVQGLLPEISTDTQYF. The CDR3 region has the DNA TGTGCCAGCAGAGTTCAGGGACTCCTGCCTGAGATTAGCACAGATACGCAGTATTTT. This chain connects TRBV6-7 to TRBJ2-3, with D perhaps matching TRBD2 (6 bases). TRBV6-7 is filed as an ORF, its function uncertain. This CDR3 region has 19 residues. V was pared by 6 bases and J by 0 bases, with 25 bases between.

CDR3 in DNA: TGTGCCAGCAGCGCGGGGACTAGCGGGGTGACAGATACGCAGTATTTT. Amino acids: CASSAGTSGVTDTQYF. The chain recombines TRBV9 with TRBJ2-3; 13 positions agree with TRBD2. Germline CDR1 reads SGDLS; CDR2 reads YYNGEE. This CDR3 has 16 amino acids. V was pared by 3 bases and J by 3 bases, with 4 bases of the junction left unmatched.

This chain connects TRBV28 to TRBJ1-3; D is unclear. V gave up 6 bases and J gave up 4 bases, with 13 bases separating them. This CDR3 has 14 amino acids. Germline V gives CDR1 MDHEN, CDR2 SYDVKM. CDR3 in amino acids: CASSMGHTGNTIYF. The CDR3 DNA reads TGTGCCAGCAGCATGGGTCATACAGGAAACACCATATATTTT.

Written as DNA, the CDR3 is TGTGCCAGCAGTTTACTCCCAGGCAGAACCTACGAGCAGTACTTC. It codes for CASSLLPGRTYEQYF. The rearrangement links TRBV27 to TRBJ2-7; D uncertain. This CDR3 has 15 residues. Trimming removed 2 bases at V and 2 bases at J, with 13 bases between. Germline CDR1 is MNHEY and CDR2 is SMNVEV (reference sequence).

The chain joins TRBV28 to TRBJ2-7; D call uncertain. The V end was cut by 4 bases, the J end by 7 bases, with 14 bases between. Germline V gene sequence: CDR1 MDHEN, CDR2 SYDVKM. The CDR3 sequence is 13 residues long. The CDR3 bases are TGTGCCAGCAGTTCCGGCGGCTCTGAGGAGCAGTACTTC. Amino acid sequence: CASSSGGSEEQYF.

The chain uses TRBV7-2 and TRBJ1-1; 7 nucleotides agree with TRBD1. V shed 3 bases, J shed 3 bases, and the junction held 7 bases outside the gene matches. There are 15 residues in the CDR3. CDR1 SGHTA and CDR2 FQGNSA come from the germline V gene. The CDR3 protein is CASSFPRGGHTEAFF. The CDR3 coding sequence is TGTGCCAGCAGCTTCCCCAGGGGGGGACACACTGAAGCTTTCTTT. Full variable domain (remainder filled in from reference TRBV7-2 and TRBJ1-1): GAGVSQSPSNKVTEKGKDVELRCDPISGHTALYWYRQSLGQGLEFLIYFQGNSAPDKSGLPSDRFSAERTGGSVSTLTIQRTQQEDSAVYLCASSFPRGGHTEAFFGQGTRLTVV.

This chain joins TRBV7-2 and TRBJ2-7; 10 bases agree with TRBD2. Germline CDR1 is SGHTA and CDR2 is FQGNSA. Unmatched junction bases numbered 9, after V lost 3 bases and J lost 4 bases. This CDR3 has 16 residues. The CDR3 nucleotides read TGTGCCAGCAGCTTGGGGATAGGACTAGCGGTTTACGAGCAGTACTTC. Its translation: CASSLGIGLAVYEQYF.

The rearrangement joins TRBV23-1 to TRBJ1-5; maybe TRBD1 (6 bases). TRBV23-1 qualifies as an ORF whose function is uncertain. The CDR3 has 17 amino acids. Between the trimmed V and J ends, which lost 8 bases and 3 bases, there was a span of 23 bases. CDR3: CASPHCRGTQDNQPQHF. The CDR3 nucleotides read TGCGCCAGCCCCCATTGTAGGGGGACACAAGACAATCAGCCCCAGCATTTT.

V is TRBV6-5 and J is TRBJ2-1; TRBD1 might be the D (5 bases). Germline CDR1 MNHEY, CDR2 SVGAGI. This CDR3 is built from 14 residues. Trimming took off 7 bases at V and 8 bases at J, with 18 bases between the two ends. CDR3 coding DNA: TGTGCCAGCAATTTACGCGCACCCAGGGATGAGCAGTTCTTC. The encoded protein is CASNLRAPRDEQFF.

This chain joins TRBV28 and TRBJ1-1, with 10 positions matching TRBD1. This CDR3 spans 19 amino acids. Germline assignment: CDR1 MDHEN and CDR2 SYDVKM. After removal of 7 bases from V and 6 bases from J, the junction contained 23 bases not matched to a gene. CDR3 protein: CASTPRRGQGRVGGSEAFF. CDR3 sequence (DNA): TGTGCCAGCACCCCGAGGAGGGGACAGGGGCGTGTAGGGGGGTCTGAAGCTTTCTTT. Full variable domain (outside the CDR3, taken from reference TRBV28 and TRBJ1-1): DVKVTQSSRYLVKRTGEKVFLECVQDMDHENMFWYRQDPGLGLRLIYFSYDVKMKEKGDIPEGYSVSREKKERFSLILESASTNQTSMYLCASTPRRGQGRVGGSEAFFGQGTRLTVV.

The chain combines TRBV7-9 with TRBJ1-3; D is unclear. The CDR3 totals 13 residues. V shed 10 bases and J shed 0 bases, with 10 bases lying between them. Germline V gene lookup returns CDR1 SEHNR and CDR2 FQNEAQ (reference sequence). The CDR3 DNA sequence: TGTGCCACCCCTCGGGCCTCTGGAAACACCATATATTTT. Its protein product is CATPRASGNTIYF.

The chain joins TRBV28 to TRBJ2-3; no clear D. Germline V gene lookup returns CDR1 MDHEN and CDR2 SYDVKM. The CDR3 loop spans 15 amino acids. V shed 3 bases and J shed 2 bases, with 12 bases lying between them. CDR3 amino acids: CASSFIGSVTDTQYF. The CDR3 bases are TGTGCCAGCAGTTTTATAGGCTCTGTCACAGATACGCAGTATTTT.

This sequence joins TRBV7-8 and TRBJ1-1, with no clear D. V lost 1 base to trimming and J lost 3 bases, with 15 bases between them. This CDR3 is 16 amino acids long. The germline V gene encodes CDR1 SGHVS and CDR2 FQNEAQ. This chain's CDR3 is CASSLGVYGTYTEAFF. The CDR3 nucleotides are TGTGCCAGCAGCTTAGGAGTATACGGAACCTACACTGAAGCTTTCTTT.

The chain combines TRBV7-8 with TRBJ2-3; D gene unclear. Germline values: CDR1 SGHVS, CDR2 FQNEAQ. V was cut by 4 bases and J by 4 bases, with 18 bases left in between. This CDR3 contains 16 residues. CDR3 residues: CASSSYLGQEADTQYF. The CDR3 DNA reads TGTGCCAGCAGCTCCTATTTGGGTCAAGAGGCAGATACGCAGTATTTT.

The table lists this clone with a count of one. The chain recombines TRBV7-7 with TRBJ2-2, with 9 bases aligning to TRBD2. Trimming removed 1 base from V and 0 bases from J; junction bases left unmatched: 3. In germline, CDR1 is SSHAT, CDR2 FNYEAQ (reference sequence). The CDR3 contains 17 residues. The CDR3 DNA reads TGTGCCAGCAGCTTAGTGGCGGGAGGGGCGAACACCGGGGAGCTGTTTTTT. As protein: CASSLVAGGANTGELFF.